This TCR beta chain came from a study of cytomegalovirus exposure and HLA in healthy donors. This PCR relied on a set of 60 Vbeta primers and 13 Jbeta primers. Method: immunoSEQ multiplex PCR; TCRdb's copy keeps in-frame clones and lacks some. This table has some 150,000 clones, under 80% appearing once. Despite likely unrecorded immune exposures, the donors were nominally healthy at the time of sampling. This CDR3 is 15 amino acids long. Germline CDR1 and CDR2: MNHEY and SMNVEV (reference sequence). Trimming stripped 0 bases from V and 2 bases from J, with 10 bases between. Source material: PBMCs. The genes are TRBV27 and TRBJ1-2; D is perhaps TRBD1 (6 bases). This clonotype originated in a man between 40 and 49 years old in good health and CMV-seronegative. CDR3 DNA sequence: TGTGCCAGCAGTTTATCGAGGGGGAGCAACTATGGCTACACCTTC. This encodes CASSLSRGSNYGYTF.